A single sample gave rise to the 25 T cell receptor beta chains below, sequenced in a study of T-cell reconstitution after alpha-beta-depleted transplantation in children. This sample's TCRbeta library carried unique molecular identifier barcodes. A single record per CDR3 protein comes from TCRdb applying MiXCR to the PCR reads. Counted here are fewer than 750,000 distinct CDR3 sequences, more than 20% occurring once; the ten biggest clones make up less than 15%. Sequenced here: PBMCs, mostly from graft donor cells, sampled 360 days after TCRalphabeta/CD19-depleted stem cell transplant. The receptors were sampled from a boy in the first two years of life who had a stem cell transplant for acute myeloid leukemia, so the T cells may come from the graft donor.

V usage is TRBV7-9 and J usage is TRBJ2-7; TRBD2 agrees at 9 bases. The CDR3 consists of 14 residues. Germline CDR1 and CDR2: SEHNR and FQNEAQ (reference sequence). The trim removed 6 bases at V and 3 bases at J, leaving 6 bases unmatched. Here the CDR3 reads CASSRLAANYEQYF. As DNA, the CDR3 is TGTGCCAGCAGTAGACTAGCGGCGAACTACGAGCAGTACTTC.

This chain uses TRBV11-2 with TRBJ2-3, with 13 bases fitting TRBD2. V was pared by 4 bases and J by 2 bases, with 12 bases of the junction left unmatched. Germline values: CDR1 SGHAT, CDR2 FQNNGV. This CDR3 contains 19 residues. The CDR3 nucleotides read TGTGCCAGCAGCTCGACCACACGGACTAGCGGGGGAGACACAGATACGCAGTATTTT. Amino acid sequence: CASSSTTRTSGGDTDTQYF. Using reference TRBV11-2 and TRBJ2-3 for the parts outside the CDR3, the full variable domain is EAGVAQSPRYKIIEKRQSVAFWCNPISGHATLYWYQQILGQGPKLLIQFQNNGVVDDSQLPKDRFSAERLKGVDSTLKIQPAKLEDSAVYLCASSSTTRTSGGDTDTQYFGPGTRLTVL.

V and J are TRBV20-1 and TRBJ1-3; maybe TRBD1 (5 bases). CDR1 and CDR2 (germline): DFQATT, SNEGSKA (reference sequence). Deletions cut 6 bases from V and 8 bases from J, with 23 bases between. This CDR3 has 15 amino acids. CDR3 nucleotides: TGCAGTGCCACCCAACCGCGGAGGGGAGAGGACACCATATATTTT. Protein product: CSATQPRRGEDTIYF.

The V call is TRBV20-1, the J call TRBJ2-1, with 10 bases identical to TRBD2. The V segment lost 6 bases and the J segment 6 bases; nucleotides outside the gene matches: 8. Germline CDR1 DFQATT, CDR2 SNEGSKA (reference sequence). The CDR3 extends over 14 amino acids. The CDR3 DNA follows: TGCAGTGCCCCGAGCGGGGGGGCGGGCAATGAGCAGTTCTTC. Its protein product is CSAPSGGAGNEQFF.

This clonotype was recorded a few times. This chain links TRBV28 with TRBJ2-7; D not resolved. The CDR3 covers 14 residues. The germline V gene has CDR1 MDHEN and CDR2 SYDVKM. The germline V and J ends were trimmed by 0 bases and 4 bases, with 10 bases remaining between them. This CDR3 is CASSLWLTKYEQYV. The DNA of the CDR3 is TGTGCCAGCAGTTTATGGCTAACCAAATACGAGCAGTACGTC.

The table lists this clonotype with a few counts. The rearrangement joins TRBV20-1 to TRBJ2-5; TRBD2 matches at 7 bases. Losses at the gene ends were 4 bases for V and 0 bases for J; bases not matched to a gene: 5. Germline V gene sequence: CDR1 DFQATT, CDR2 SNEGSKA (reference sequence). CDR3 length: 14 amino acids. The DNA of the CDR3 is TGCAGTGCTATACCTGGGACTAACCAAGAGACCCAGTACTTC. Encoded protein: CSAIPGTNQETQYF.

The chain is built from TRBV15 and TRBJ1-5; 9 bases map to TRBD1. CDR1 and CDR2 (germline): LNHNV, YYDKDF (reference sequence). The CDR3 length is 15 residues. V was clipped by 2 bases and J by 5 bases; unmatched bases: 4. CDR3 in amino acids: CATSRSGTGYQPQHF. The CDR3 nucleotides read TGTGCCACCAGCAGATCCGGGACAGGGTATCAGCCCCAGCATTTT.

This clonotype occurred many times. The chain recombines TRBV7-9 with TRBJ2-1, with 8 bases matching TRBD2. CDR3 length: 14 amino acids. Per the germline V gene, CDR1 is SEHNR and CDR2 is FQNEAQ (reference sequence). The ends lost 5 bases at V and 8 bases at J; junction bases unmatched: 8. This CDR3 reads CASSPRTSPHEQFF. CDR3 nucleotide sequence: TGTGCCAGCAGCCCACGGACTAGCCCCCATGAGCAGTTCTTC.

This clonotype was counted many times. V and J are TRBV12-3 or TRBV12-4 and TRBJ2-7; 7 nucleotides align to TRBD1. The V and J ends lost 5 bases and 0 bases, in that order; junction bases with no gene match: 4. This CDR3 has 14 amino acids. The CDR3 DNA is TGTGCCAGCAGTGGGACAGTGCCCTCCTACGAGCAGTACTTC. It codes for CASSGTVPSYEQYF.

This clonotype was counted a few times. As DNA, the CDR3 is TGCAGTGCAGCCGATGGCCCTAACACCGGGGAGCTGTTTTTT. It codes for CSAADGPNTGELFF. V and J are TRBV20-1 and TRBJ2-2; D ambiguous. V was shortened by 6 bases and J by 2 bases, with 13 bases between the two germline ends. The CDR3 has 14 residues. Per the germline V gene, CDR1 is DFQATT and CDR2 is SNEGSKA (reference sequence).

Many counts were recorded for this clonotype. The rearrangement uses TRBV12-3 or TRBV12-4 and TRBJ2-7; TRBD2 aligns across 15 bases. The CDR3 is 18 residues long. With 7 bases clipped from V and 5 bases from J, the junction kept 15 bases outside the gene matches. Written as DNA, the CDR3 is TGTGCCAGCAATACCGCCGGGACTAGCGGGGGGAAGGTCCACGAGCAGTACTTC. It specifies CASNTAGTSGGKVHEQYF.

In this sample, this clonotype turned up a few times. The chain joins TRBV4-3 to TRBJ2-7; the match to TRBD2 covers 11 bases. The CDR3 contains 17 residues. Per germline, CDR1 LGHNA and CDR2 YSLEER. The J segment lost 2 bases and the V segment lost 4 bases, leaving 10 bases of the junction unmatched. Written as DNA, the CDR3 is TGCGCCAGCAGCCTCCACGCGTTAGCGGGGGGGACCTACGAGCAGTACTTC. Translated, it gives CASSLHALAGGTYEQYF.

This clonotype was observed a handful of times. The chain joins TRBV12-3 or TRBV12-4 to TRBJ1-5; D possibly corresponds to TRBD1 (5 bases). The CDR3 is 16 residues long. V was clipped by 3 bases and J by 0 bases, with 12 bases between them. CDR3 in amino acids: CASSFRALGSNQPQHF. CDR3 coding DNA: TGTGCCAGCAGTTTCAGGGCGCTCGGTAGCAATCAGCCCCAGCATTTT.

The table lists this clonotype with a count of one. J is TRBJ1-5 and V is TRBV20-1; a possible D gene is TRBD1 (6 bases). V lost 6 bases and J 4 bases, leaving 16 bases between the germline ends. Germline assignment: CDR1 DFQATT and CDR2 SNEGSKA (reference sequence). This CDR3 contains 14 residues. This CDR3 reads CSAQRGGVNQPQHF. In DNA, the CDR3 is TGCAGTGCCCAGAGAGGGGGAGTGAATCAGCCCCAGCATTTT.

The V call is TRBV5-1, the J call TRBJ2-1; D may be TRBD1 (5 bases). CDR3 length: 12 amino acids. Germline lookup yields CDR1 SGHRS and CDR2 YFSETQ. V dropped 0 bases and J dropped 9 bases, with 7 bases sitting between them. The CDR3 spells CASSLERGEQFF. Written as DNA, the CDR3 is TGCGCCAGCAGCTTGGAAAGGGGTGAGCAGTTCTTC. The complete variable domain, with remaining parts taken from reference TRBV5-1 and TRBJ2-1, reads KAGVTQTPRYLIKTRGQQVTLSCSPISGHRSVSWYQQTPGQGLQFLFEYFSETQRNKGNFPGRFSGRQFSNSRSEMNVSTLELGDSALYLCASSLERGEQFFGPGTRLTVL.

The sample holds many counts of this clonotype. The chain carries TRBV7-2 and TRBJ2-7; D unclear. This CDR3 is 12 amino acids long. Germline-derived CDR1 and CDR2 are SGHTA and FQGNSA. The V end lost 3 bases, the J end lost 2 bases, and 5 bases lay between the germline ends. CDR3 coding DNA: TGTGCCAGCAGCTTCCGGGCCTACGAGCAGTACTTC. It codes for CASSFRAYEQYF.

The rearrangement joins TRBV7-9 to TRBJ1-2; D is unresolved. Germline assignment: CDR1 SEHNR and CDR2 FQNEAQ (reference sequence). There are 14 residues in the CDR3. V was clipped by 5 bases and J by 7 bases, with 17 bases between them. The CDR3 bases are TGTGCCAGCAGCCCCCGAGACGGGTTGCGTGGCTACACCTTC. This encodes CASSPRDGLRGYTF.

A few counts support this clonotype. The chain uses TRBV24-1 and TRBJ2-3; D unclear. This CDR3 has 16 amino acids. The ends were cut back, 1 base at V and 2 bases at J, with 12 bases in the middle. Germline lookup yields CDR1 KGHDR and CDR2 SFDVKD. CDR3 coding DNA: TGTGCCACCAGTGATTTTGTACGTGACCACACAGATACGCAGTATTTT. This codes for CATSDFVRDHTDTQYF.

This clonotype occurred a few times. J is TRBJ1-1 and V is TRBV7-9; D perhaps matches TRBD1 (6 bases). This CDR3 comprises 13 residues. From germline, CDR1 is SEHNR and CDR2 FQNEAQ (reference sequence). V was trimmed by 4 bases and J by 8 bases, leaving 14 bases between them. The CDR3 DNA sequence: TGTGCCAGCAGCTCCCTCAGGGGTCCCGAAGCTTTCTTT. Protein sequence: CASSSLRGPEAFF.

This clonotype was seen at least ten times. The rearrangement links TRBV6-5 to TRBJ2-2; D possibly corresponds to TRBD1 (6 bases). Trimming pared 2 bases from V and 4 bases from J, leaving 14 bases between. The CDR3 length is 16 residues. The V gene's germline CDR1 is MNHEY and CDR2 SVGAGI. CDR3 sequence reads: CASSYRPDRPTGELFF. CDR3 sequence (DNA): TGTGCCAGCAGTTACCGTCCCGACAGGCCCACCGGGGAGCTGTTTTTT.

The sample holds a few counts of this clonotype. The chain recombines TRBV2 with TRBJ2-2; 13 nucleotides align to TRBD2. Trimming took 5 bases from V and 5 from J; bases not matched to a gene: 11. Germline assignment: CDR1 SNHLY and CDR2 FYNNEI. The CDR3 is 18 amino acids. DNA for the CDR3: TGTGCCAGCAGTCTTATTCTCGGGACTAGCGGGGATACCGGGGAGCTGTTTTTT. Protein product: CASSLILGTSGDTGELFF.

V is TRBV9 and J is TRBJ1-3; unclear D gene. Germline CDR1 and CDR2: SGDLS and YYNGEE. V was pared by 4 bases and J by 0 bases, with 11 bases between. The CDR3 covers 15 residues. The CDR3 here is CASSPGWSSGNTIYF. For the CDR3, the DNA is TGTGCCAGCAGCCCGGGATGGAGCTCTGGAAACACCATATATTTT.

The chain employs TRBV24-1 and TRBJ1-1; 8 bases match TRBD1. The trim removed 1 base at V and 4 bases at J, leaving 16 bases unmatched. In germline, CDR1 is KGHDR, CDR2 SFDVKD. The CDR3 consists of 19 residues. CDR3 residues: CATSDFCPGTGPPCTEAFF. The CDR3 nucleotides are TGTGCCACCAGTGATTTCTGCCCCGGGACAGGCCCCCCGTGCACTGAAGCTTTCTTT.

The gene calls are TRBV6-6 and TRBJ1-2; D gene unclear. Germline CDR1 reads MNHNY; CDR2 reads SVGAGI (reference sequence). Trimming pared 0 bases from V and 7 bases from J, leaving 9 bases between. The CDR3 runs 13 residues. In DNA, the CDR3 is TGTGCCAGCAGTTACTCGATAACTAGTGGCTACACCTTC. Translated, it gives CASSYSITSGYTF.

Concerning this clonotype itself: This may be a read error: a much more frequent sequence differs by one nucleotide. This is likely a read error, given that the CDR3 carries no conserved phenylalanine or tryptophan at its end. The chain employs TRBV27 and TRBJ2-2; no definite D call. Per germline, CDR1 MNHEY and CDR2 SMNVEV (reference sequence). The CDR3 is 13 amino acids. V was cut by 6 bases and J by 1 base, with 6 bases left in between. This CDR3 is CASSSWNTGELFS. In nucleotides, the CDR3 is TGTGCCAGCAGCAGCTGGAACACCGGGGAGCTGTTTTCT.